The rows below give T cell receptor beta chains drawn from one sample of a study of tumor-infiltrating lymphocytes in primary liver carcinoma. Each CDR3 protein is one row after TCRdb ran MiXCR on the multiplex PCR reads. The data hold 330,000 or so distinct CDR3 sequences, with approximately 65% observed a single time. The material sequenced was peripheral blood. The receptors derive from a middle-aged man with primary liver carcinoma and hepatitis B virus infection. The CDR3 runs from the conserved cysteine through the conserved F or W.

len: 15; v_gene: TRBV6-5; CDR3aa: CASRKTTGGDGKLLF
len: 14; v_gene: TRBV18; CDR3aa: CASSPPSVPDTQYF
len: 15; v_gene: TRBV5-6; CDR3aa: CASSLTSGYTDTQYF
len: 14; v_gene: TRBV6-6; CDR3aa: CASSAGTFNEKLFF
len: 12; v_gene: TRBV28; CDR3aa: CASSLSELGYTF
len: 16; v_gene: TRBV6-5; CDR3aa: CASSFDPGQGADEQYF
len: 19; v_gene: TRBV4-1; CDR3aa: CASSRNGPATLRSNNEQFF
len: 13; v_gene: TRBV10-2; CDR3aa: CASGDLRTGDEHF
len: 16; v_gene: TRBV11-2; CDR3aa: CASRGDTSSGAKVLTF
len: 17; v_gene: TRBV11-2; CDR3aa: CASSLGPSQIQTYEQYF
len: 15; v_gene: TRBV5-6; CDR3aa: CASSSGLAGSGEQFF
len: 12; v_gene: TRBV29-1; CDR3aa: CSAGTGNSPLHF
len: 15; v_gene: TRBV4-1; CDR3aa: CASSQGTSGYYEQYF
len: 12; v_gene: TRBV11-1; CDR3aa: CASSSTQETQYF
len: 14; v_gene: TRBV4-2; CDR3aa: CASTSGTGAGEQYF
len: 19; v_gene: TRBV11-2; CDR3aa: CASSLTSVEGLLSTDTQYF
len: 13; v_gene: TRBV6-2/TRBV6-3; CDR3aa: CARRPGQPGELFF
len: 14; v_gene: TRBV29-1; CDR3aa: CSVSGKTGGYEPYF
len: 13; v_gene: TRBV6-6; CDR3aa: CASRERYGNTIYF
len: 17; v_gene: TRBV4-1; CDR3aa: CASSQSHFFENTDTQYF
len: 14; v_gene: TRBV7-9; CDR3aa: CASSFLAGATEAFF
len: 14; v_gene: TRBV11-2; CDR3aa: CASSSNRGETEAFF
len: 15; v_gene: TRBV11-2; CDR3aa: CASSVTGLGFGEQYF
len: 19; v_gene: TRBV11-2; CDR3aa: CASRWPGLAGGQGYNEQFF
len: 14; v_gene: TRBV5-1; CDR3aa: CASSHGTANQPQHF
len: 14; v_gene: TRBV7-8; CDR3aa: CASSSLVGNTEAFF
len: 16; v_gene: TRBV6-1; CDR3aa: CASTSHPQGNNQPLYF
len: 15; v_gene: TRBV24-1; CDR3aa: CATSDFSGNHNEQFF
len: 16; v_gene: TRBV6-2/TRBV6-3; CDR3aa: CASTIRDSGFQETQYF
len: 15; v_gene: TRBV6-6; CDR3aa: CASSYLAGREHEQYF
len: 18; v_gene: TRBV29-1; CDR3aa: CSVASLLLAGPMADTQHF
len: 13; v_gene: TRBV5-1; CDR3aa: CASSSGSGYEQYF
len: 18; v_gene: TRBV11-2; CDR3aa: CASSRGEGAHSAQETQYF
len: 16; v_gene: TRBV7-9; CDR3aa: CASSLFSGQGNNEQFF
len: 13; v_gene: TRBV10-2; CDR3aa: CASSFGEGYGYTF
len: 16; v_gene: TRBV6-6; CDR3aa: CASSYADRVGANVLTF
len: 17; v_gene: TRBV7-8; CDR3aa: CASSLRGGEQKYNEQFF
len: 12; v_gene: TRBV10-3; CDR3aa: CAISADGYEQYF
len: 15; v_gene: TRBV11-2; CDR3aa: CAGSLNPDRPYEQYF
len: 14; v_gene: TRBV29-1; CDR3aa: CSVADRDPYNEQFF
len: 18; v_gene: TRBV28; CDR3aa: CASSLRGVQGGNKNIQYF
len: 16; v_gene: TRBV5-1; CDR3aa: CASSLVNRGLSYEQYF
len: 11; v_gene: TRBV5-4; CDR3aa: CASSFGVGQFF
len: 15; v_gene: TRBV11-2; CDR3aa: CASSLDTDTSCEQYF
len: 13; v_gene: TRBV6-1; CDR3aa: CASSHNSRNTIYF
len: 16; v_gene: TRBV12-3/TRBV12-4; CDR3aa: CANSPGQETSTDTQYF
len: 14; v_gene: TRBV11-2; CDR3aa: CASSSQTGYAEQFF
len: 19; v_gene: TRBV9; CDR3aa: CASSETGETSGRRYNEQFF
len: 18; v_gene: TRBV4-1; CDR3aa: CASSQEMQGLWQNYGYTF
len: 15; v_gene: TRBV9; CDR3aa: CASSVGGAGNNEQFF
len: 15; v_gene: TRBV29-1; CDR3aa: CSTVVVGGLNTEAFF
len: 13; v_gene: TRBV5-6; CDR3aa: CASGGPEHYGYTF
len: 16; v_gene: TRBV5-6; CDR3aa: CASSLRLAGVGDTQYF
len: 13; v_gene: TRBV11-2; CDR3aa: CASSLGGGYERYF
len: 15; v_gene: TRBV6-2/TRBV6-3; CDR3aa: CASILDSYSNQPQHF
len: 15; v_gene: TRBV4-3; CDR3aa: CASSQTGTAAYEQYF